The next 31 T cell receptor beta chains were all read from a single sample in a study of T cell responses to AZD1222 COVID-19 vaccine (dated by TCRdb to about 2021). The library was produced with the immunoSEQ multiplex PCR assay. TCRdb retrieved this table from immuneACCESS and kept in-frame rearrangements only. Not all clones are present; in checked studies, unresolved V genes account for under half, and no reason is known for the remainder. This sample holds approximately 120,000 clones; about nine tenths were observed only once. Jointly, the top ten make up roughly 5% of the sample. What this sample's time point label stands for: baseline before first vaccination. Here the sequenced sample was peripheral blood, taken on day 0 of AZD1222 vaccination. Source of these receptors: an adult in good health.

The chain is built from TRBV3-1 (or the pseudogene TRBV3-2) and TRBJ1-1; the D is unclear. Germline V gene sequence: CDR1 LGHDT, CDR2 YNNKEL (reference sequence). This CDR3 is built from 12 residues. V dropped 3 bases and J dropped 8 bases, with 10 bases sitting between them. The CDR3 here is CASSQSSEEAFF. The CDR3 nucleotides read TGTGCCAGCAGCCAGAGTTCAGAAGAAGCTTTCTTT.

The chain couples TRBV7-3 to TRBJ1-2; tentatively, D is TRBD1 (5 bases). V was pared by 1 base and J by 8 bases, with 11 bases between. The CDR3 runs 13 residues. CDR1 SGHTA and CDR2 FQGTGA come from the germline V gene. The CDR3 region is CASSLSQGVGYTF. CDR3 DNA: TGTGCCAGCAGCTTAAGCCAGGGTGTCGGCTACACCTTC.

The chain uses TRBV7-2 and TRBJ1-2, with a weak D call TRBD1 (5 bases). Germline CDR1 and CDR2: SGHTA and FQGNSA. This CDR3 has 15 residues. The V and J ends lost 1 base and 5 bases respectively, with 14 bases between them. CDR3 sequence reads: CASSLGGSRGYGYTF. CDR3 nucleotide sequence: TGTGCCAGCAGCTTAGGAGGTTCCCGGGGGTATGGCTACACCTTC. Combining the CDR3 with reference TRBV7-2 and TRBJ1-2 gives the whole variable domain GAGVSQSPSNKVTEKGKDVELRCDPISGHTALYWYRQSLGQGLEFLIYFQGNSAPDKSGLPSDRFSAERTGGSVSTLTIQRTQQEDSAVYLCASSLGGSRGYGYTFGSGTRLTVV.

The chain uses TRBV5-4 and TRBJ2-5; 11 positions match TRBD2. Per the germline V gene, CDR1 is SGHNT and CDR2 is YYREEE (reference sequence). The CDR3 extends over 16 amino acids. The V gene end was trimmed by 4 bases and the J gene end by 5 bases; junction bases not matched to a gene: 10. The DNA for the CDR3 is TGTGCCAGCAGCCCGTATAGCGGGGGGGCTCCCGAGACCCAGTACTTC. Protein product: CASSPYSGGAPETQYF. The variable domain in full, with the rest retrieved from reference TRBV5-4 and TRBJ2-5, is ETGVTQSPTHLIKTRGQQVTLRCSSQSGHNTVSWYQQALGQGPQFIFQYYREEENGRGNFPPRFSGLQFPNYSSELNVNALELDDSALYLCASSPYSGGAPETQYFGPGTRLLVL.

The V gene is TRBV7-2, the J gene TRBJ1-2; D gene uncertain. This CDR3 has 14 residues. V lost 5 bases, J lost 2 bases, and 12 bases lay in between. Germline assignment: CDR1 SGHTA and CDR2 FQGNSA. The CDR3 DNA is TGTGCCAGCAGCCCCGGAAGGGCAAACTATGGCTACACCTTC. Translated: CASSPGRANYGYTF.

The gene calls are TRBV16 and TRBJ1-2; weak D call: TRBD1 (5 bases). Per germline, CDR1 KGHSY and CDR2 FQNENV. The CDR3 consists of 14 residues. V was cut by 2 bases and J by 5 bases, with 12 bases left in between. The CDR3 protein is CASSQISTGYGYTF. The CDR3 region has the DNA TGTGCCAGCAGCCAAATCTCCACAGGATATGGCTACACCTTC.

The V call is TRBV5-4, the J call TRBJ2-3; the match to TRBD2 covers 9 bases. CDR3 length equals 17 residues. The V gene end was trimmed by 4 bases and the J gene end by 4 bases; junction bases not matched to a gene: 13. CDR1 is SGHNT and CDR2 is YYREEE in the germline V gene (reference sequence). CDR3 bases: TGTGCCAGCAGCCCCCCCTCTGGCGGGGGGGGCGCAGATACGCAGTATTTT. It codes for CASSPPSGGGGADTQYF.

The chain is built from TRBV18 and TRBJ1-6; D is unclear. The CDR3 totals 12 residues. Germline-derived CDR1 and CDR2 are KGHSH and LQKENI. Deletions cut 0 bases from V and 8 bases from J, with 2 bases between. The DNA of the CDR3 is TGTGCCAGCTCACCACCGTATTCACCCCTCCACTTT. Translating it yields CASSPPYSPLHF.

The rearrangement uses TRBV9 and TRBJ2-2; D not certain. The CDR3 covers 12 residues. Per germline, CDR1 SGDLS and CDR2 YYNGEE. V was pared by 0 bases and J by 8 bases, with 5 bases between. CDR3 sequence (DNA): TGTGCCAGCAGCGTAGTGGAAGGGGAGCTGTTTTTT. Translating gives CASSVVEGELFF. Filled out from reference TRBV9 and TRBJ2-2, the complete variable domain reads DSGVTQTPKHLITATGQRVTLRCSPRSGDLSVYWYQQSLDQGLQFLIQYYNGEERAKGNILERFSAQQFPDLHSELNLSSLELGDSALYFCASSVVEGELFFGEGSRLTVL.

For this clone: The identical CDR3 is also encoded by other nucleotide sequences in the sample. The J gene is TRBJ2-3, the V gene TRBV5-4; a weak D match, TRBD2 (6 bases). The ends were cut back, 4 bases at V and 4 bases at J, with 7 bases in the middle. CDR1 is SGHNT, CDR2 YYREEE, per germline (reference sequence). The CDR3 is 12 residues long. CDR3 loop: CASSPSADTQYF. The CDR3 DNA reads as TGTGCCAGCAGCCCTAGCGCAGATACGCAGTATTTT.

V gene TRBV27 combines with J gene TRBJ2-3, with 7 bases identical to TRBD1. Trimming cost V 6 bases and J 2 bases; bases outside gene matches: 8. The CDR3 runs 15 residues. From germline, CDR1 is MNHEY and CDR2 SMNVEV (reference sequence). The CDR3 DNA reads TGTGCCAGCAGCCCCACAGGGGCAATCACAGATACGCAGTATTTT. Translated: CASSPTGAITDTQYF.

The genes are TRBV7-9 and TRBJ2-4; D perhaps matches TRBD2 (5 bases). This CDR3 contains 16 residues. The V gene's germline CDR1 is SEHNR and CDR2 FQNEAQ (reference sequence). V lost 0 bases and J lost 9, with 18 bases in between. DNA for the CDR3: TGTGCCAGCAGCTTAGCGGTCAGCCCGGATGAGGGCATTCAGTACTTC. Residues: CASSLAVSPDEGIQYF. The entire variable domain, with the rest obtained from reference TRBV7-9 and TRBJ2-4, is as follows: DTGVSQNPRHKITKRGQNVTFRCDPISEHNRLYWYRQTLGQGPEFLTYFQNEAQLEKSRLLSDRFSAERPKGSFSTLEIQRTEQGDSAMYLCASSLAVSPDEGIQYFGAGTRLSVL.

This clone was seen ten or more times. The chain has TRBV9 and TRBJ2-3; 7 nucleotides agree with TRBD1. The germline gives CDR1 SGDLS, CDR2 YYNGEE. Trimming at V came to 6 bases and at J to 2 bases, leaving 9 bases not matched to a gene. The CDR3 is made up of 15 amino acids. The CDR3 DNA follows: TGTGCCAGCACAGAAACAGGGGTTTCCACAGATACGCAGTATTTT. Amino acid sequence: CASTETGVSTDTQYF.

This clone has a handful of counts. This CDR3 reads CASSVAGRLAATGELFF. CDR3 DNA: TGTGCCAGCAGCGTAGCAGGGAGGCTAGCGGCAACCGGGGAGCTGTTTTTT. This chain connects TRBV9 to TRBJ2-2, with 7 bases identical to TRBD2. The CDR3 extends over 17 amino acids. The V segment lost 0 bases and the J segment 5 bases; nucleotides outside the gene matches: 10. The germline V gene encodes CDR1 SGDLS and CDR2 YYNGEE.

V is TRBV6-5 and J is TRBJ2-5, with a possible D match to TRBD1 (6 bases). Germline loops: CDR1 MNHEY, CDR2 SVGAGI. CDR3 size: 14 residues. Trimming removed 5 bases from V and 5 bases from J, with 15 bases in between. CDR3 amino acids: CASSTQGIAETQYF. CDR3 in DNA: TGTGCCAGCAGTACCCAGGGGATAGCGGAGACCCAGTACTTC.

This clone was found once. The genes are TRBV5-6 and TRBJ1-2, with 8 nucleotides matching TRBD1. The CDR3 spans 15 residues. V trimming: 4 bases; J trimming: 6 bases; junction bases outside the gene matches: 11. Germline V gives CDR1 SGHDT, CDR2 YYEEEE. CDR3 region: CASSVGQGRENGYTF. CDR3 sequence (DNA): TGTGCCAGCAGCGTAGGACAGGGAAGGGAAAATGGCTACACCTTC.

V is TRBV5-1 and J is TRBJ2-1, with a possible D match to TRBD2 (5 bases). The CDR3 runs to 16 residues. V lost 2 bases and J 4 bases, leaving 16 bases between the germline ends. Looked up from germline, CDR1 is SGHRS and CDR2 is YFSETQ. CDR3 DNA sequence: TGCGCCAGCAGCTTCGAGGGTCTGCGGGCTTACAATGAGCAGTTCTTC. Translated: CASSFEGLRAYNEQFF.

The chain joins TRBV4-2 to TRBJ1-3; D call uncertain. Per the germline V gene, CDR1 is LGHNA and CDR2 is YNFKEQ. This CDR3 contains 15 residues. The V gene lost 0 bases and the J gene lost 0 bases, with 6 bases spanning the gap. The CDR3 DNA follows: TGTGCCAGCAGCCAAGAGAGTCGCTCTGGAAACACCATATATTTT. It encodes CASSQESRSGNTIYF.

This clone was found once. The sample holds other DNA sequences that translate to the same CDR3. The rearrangement joins TRBV30 to TRBJ1-1, with D unclear. The CDR3 is 10 residues long. CDR1 is GTSNPN, CDR2 SVGIG, per germline (reference sequence). The V end lost 1 base, the J end lost 5 bases, and 2 bases lay between the germline ends. This CDR3 is CAWSGTEAFF. DNA of the CDR3: TGTGCCTGGAGTGGGACTGAAGCTTTCTTT.

The V call is TRBV5-1, the J call TRBJ1-1, with TRBD1 identical over 8 bases. The germline V gene encodes CDR1 SGHRS and CDR2 YFSETQ. CDR3 length: 17 residues. The V and J ends lost 0 bases and 0 bases, in that order; junction bases with no gene match: 7. This CDR3 is CASSLGGTGKMNTEAFF. The DNA of the CDR3 is TGCGCCAGCAGCTTGGGGGGGACAGGAAAAATGAACACTGAAGCTTTCTTT. The full variable domain, completed using reference TRBV5-1 and TRBJ1-1, is KAGVTQTPRYLIKTRGQQVTLSCSPISGHRSVSWYQQTPGQGLQFLFEYFSETQRNKGNFPGRFSGRQFSNSRSEMNVSTLELGDSALYLCASSLGGTGKMNTEAFFGQGTRLTVV.

J is TRBJ1-2 and V is TRBV19; D uncertain. The CDR3 is 12 residues long. CDR1 and CDR2 (germline): LNHDA, SQIVND (reference sequence). The ends were cut back, 3 bases at V and 4 bases at J, with 6 bases in the middle. The CDR3 DNA reads as TGTGCCAGTAGTATTCGGTTCTATGGCTACACCTTC. It yields the protein CASSIRFYGYTF.

V is TRBV3-1 (or the pseudogene TRBV3-2) and J is TRBJ1-4; no firm D call. V shed 8 bases and J shed 8 bases, with 9 bases lying between them. Germline V gene lookup returns CDR1 LGHDT and CDR2 YNNKEL (reference sequence). This CDR3 contains 11 residues. CDR3 amino acids: CASRNKEKLFF. CDR3 DNA sequence: TGTGCCAGCCGGAATAAGGAAAAACTGTTTTTT.

The gene calls are TRBV5-5 and TRBJ1-1, with D possibly matching TRBD1 (5 bases). Germline CDR1 is SGHKS and CDR2 is YYEKEE (reference sequence). The ends were cut back, 5 bases at V and 3 bases at J, with 14 bases in the middle. The CDR3 is made up of 14 amino acids. CDR3 loop: CASSSGLGDTEAFF. Written as DNA, the CDR3 is TGTGCCAGCAGTTCAGGGTTGGGGGACACTGAAGCTTTCTTT.

The rearrangement links TRBV2 to TRBJ2-3, with 12 bases matching TRBD2. The CDR3 length is 14 residues. CDR1 and CDR2 from the germline V gene are SNHLY and FYNNEI. Trimming at V came to 7 bases and at J to 5 bases, leaving 4 bases not matched to a gene. The CDR3 bases are TGTGCCAGCACGCAACTAGCGGGGGGAGATACGCAGTATTTT. Translation: CASTQLAGGDTQYF.

The gene calls are TRBV6-2 or TRBV6-3 and TRBJ2-7; no reliable D call. V was clipped by 4 bases and J by 1 base, with 5 bases between them. From germline, CDR1 is MNHEY and CDR2 SVGEGT. This CDR3 region has 12 residues. CDR3 amino acids: CASSLQSYEQYF. The CDR3 DNA reads as TGTGCCAGCAGTTTGCAGTCCTACGAGCAGTACTTC.

This rearrangement joins TRBV2 to TRBJ2-1; 8 nucleotides align to TRBD1. CDR1 is SNHLY, CDR2 FYNNEI, per germline. The CDR3 is made up of 16 amino acids. J was trimmed by 0 bases and V by 4 bases; bases with no gene match: 5. DNA for the CDR3: TGTGCCAGCAGTGTTCAGGGGGCTTCCTCCTACAATGAGCAGTTCTTC. As protein: CASSVQGASSYNEQFF.

This clone was seen a single time. CDR3 in amino acids: CASSPTSGRAFF. The CDR3 DNA follows: TGTGCCAGCAGCCCAACTAGCGGGAGGGCTTTCTTT. The J gene is TRBJ1-1, the V gene TRBV3-1 (or the pseudogene TRBV3-2); D remains unclear. There are 12 residues in the CDR3. Trimming removed 4 bases from V and 11 bases from J, with 14 bases in between. Germline CDR1 and CDR2: LGHDT and YNNKEL (reference sequence).

The CDR3 sequence: CASSVALAGGRNTGELFF. The CDR3 DNA reads as TGTGCCAGCAGCGTAGCTTTAGCGGGAGGGCGGAACACCGGGGAGCTGTTTTTT. The rearrangement uses TRBV9 and TRBJ2-2, with TRBD2 matching 11 bases. The CDR3 is made up of 18 amino acids. Germline V gene lookup returns CDR1 SGDLS and CDR2 YYNGEE. With 0 bases clipped from V and 1 base from J, the junction kept 5 bases outside the gene matches.

This chain links TRBV28 with TRBJ1-4, with D perhaps matching TRBD1 (5 bases). Per germline, CDR1 MDHEN and CDR2 SYDVKM. V lost 4 bases and J lost 4, with 7 bases in between. The CDR3 consists of 13 residues. In nucleotides, the CDR3 is TGTGCCAGCAGTTCAGGGAGTAATGAAAAACTGTTTTTT. As protein: CASSSGSNEKLFF.

At least ten counts were recorded for this clone. The chain carries TRBV19 and TRBJ1-1, with a weak D call TRBD1 (6 bases). The germline gives CDR1 LNHDA, CDR2 SQIVND (reference sequence). This CDR3 region has 13 residues. The V gene lost 4 bases and the J gene lost 6 bases, with 12 bases spanning the gap. The CDR3: CASSTTGKPEAFF. CDR3 nucleotide sequence: TGTGCCAGTAGTACGACAGGTAAACCTGAAGCTTTCTTT.

This rearrangement joins TRBV5-1 to TRBJ2-5, with 7 bases matching TRBD1. Germline CDR1 and CDR2: SGHRS and YFSETQ. Trimming removed 0 bases from V and 5 bases from J; junction bases left unmatched: 7. The CDR3 totals 15 residues. Written as DNA, the CDR3 is TGCGCCAGCAGCTTGGAACAGGGGCGGTGGGAGACCCAGTACTTC. Protein sequence: CASSLEQGRWETQYF.